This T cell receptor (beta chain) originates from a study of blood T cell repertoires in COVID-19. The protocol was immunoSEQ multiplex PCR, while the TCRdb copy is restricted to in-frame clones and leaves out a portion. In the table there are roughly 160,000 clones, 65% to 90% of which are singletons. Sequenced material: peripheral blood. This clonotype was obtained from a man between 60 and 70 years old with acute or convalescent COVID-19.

CDR3 DNA: TGTGCCAGCAGCCAAGAAGGGGCTGGGGATGGCTACACCTTC. As protein: CASSQEGAGDGYTF. The J gene is TRBJ1-2, the V gene TRBV4-2; a weak D match, TRBD1 (5 bases). The CDR3 has 14 residues. CDR1 is LGHNA and CDR2 is YNFKEQ in the germline V gene. V dropped 0 bases and J dropped 6 bases, with 11 bases sitting between them.